This TCR beta chain emerged from a study of radiation and T cells in renal cell carcinoma. Background on the study: Nephrectomy followed 15 Gy stereotactic body radiation by 4 weeks. Study-level points and caveats: In blood, top tumor clones expanded by 2 weeks, shrinking by 4.

With respect to this clone: What it binds is not known.

The time point is: baseline pretreatment blood. Regarding treatment: 15 Gy SBRT to primary tumor, nephrectomy 4 weeks later. Blood was sampled at baseline, 2 weeks and 4 weeks after SBRT. This CDR3 has 16 residues. Germline-derived CDR1 and CDR2 are LGHNA and YNFKEQ. J was trimmed by 6 bases and V by 2 bases; bases with no gene match: 9. Only in-frame clones appear in the TCRdb table, and some are missing; sequencing was by immunoSEQ multiplex PCR. The sample holds about 21,000 clones, 70% to 80% seen once. Sequencing was performed on blood, taken from a patient whose treatment included radiotherapy and nephrectomy. The J gene is TRBJ1-2, the V gene TRBV4-2, with TRBD1 matching over 10 bases. The clonotype comes from a man aged 60 to 75 with renal cell carcinoma. CDR3 sequence (DNA): TGTGCCAGCAGCCAAATTTCTGCCGGGACAGGGGATGGCTACACCTTC. This encodes CASSQISAGTGDGYTF.